The 14 T cell receptor beta chains given below trace back to one sample, sequenced in a study of blood T cell repertoires in COVID-19. TCRdb's table, derived via immunoSEQ multiplex PCR, lists solely in-frame clones and lacks some. The sample carries more than 150,000 clones, 83% recorded once. The sample consisted of peripheral blood. All receptors derive from a woman between 40 and 55 years old with acute or convalescent COVID-19.

This clone was seen once. The V call is TRBV19, the J call TRBJ1-2, with no clear D. The germline gives CDR1 LNHDA, CDR2 SQIVND (reference sequence). Trimming left V 1 base short and J 0 bases short, with 6 bases between. The CDR3 spans 14 residues. The CDR3 nucleotides are TGTGCCAGTAGTATAGCCTCAGCTAACTATGGCTACACCTTC. Amino acid sequence: CASSIASANYGYTF.

V gene TRBV5-4 combines with J gene TRBJ1-4, with TRBD1 matching over 7 bases. Germline trimming cut 5 bases from V and 3 bases from J; bases unmatched to any gene: 1. Germline-derived CDR1 and CDR2 are SGHNT and YYREEE (reference sequence). The CDR3 runs to 13 residues. The CDR3 DNA is TGTGCCAGCAGGGGACAGCCTAATGAAAAACTGTTTTTT. Its protein is CASRGQPNEKLFF. Based on the CDR3 plus reference TRBV5-4 and TRBJ1-4, the full variable domain is ETGVTQSPTHLIKTRGQQVTLRCSSQSGHNTVSWYQQALGQGPQFIFQYYREEENGRGNFPPRFSGLQFPNYSSELNVNALELDDSALYLCASRGQPNEKLFFGSGTQLSVL.

This chain joins TRBV5-4 and TRBJ2-2; 14 nucleotides align to TRBD2. The CDR3 length is 16 residues. The V and J ends lost 4 bases and 6 bases, in that order; junction bases with no gene match: 5. Germline V gives CDR1 SGHNT, CDR2 YYREEE (reference sequence). CDR3 amino acids: CASSQEGLAGAGELFF. The CDR3 DNA is TGTGCCAGCAGCCAAGAGGGACTAGCGGGAGCCGGGGAGCTGTTTTTT.

In its sample, this clone was seen once. The V and J genes are TRBV5-1 and TRBJ2-7; no firm D call. The CDR3 spans 15 residues. V lost 4 bases and J 2 bases, leaving 16 bases between the germline ends. From germline, CDR1 is SGHRS and CDR2 YFSETQ. The CDR3 protein is CASSHSIEVTYEQYF. CDR3 nucleotide sequence: TGCGCCAGCAGCCACTCTATTGAGGTAACCTACGAGCAGTACTTC. The full variable domain, rest sourced from reference TRBV5-1 and TRBJ2-7, is KAGVTQTPRYLIKTRGQQVTLSCSPISGHRSVSWYQQTPGQGLQFLFEYFSETQRNKGNFPGRFSGRQFSNSRSEMNVSTLELGDSALYLCASSHSIEVTYEQYFGPGTRLTVT.

The chain links TRBV5-1 to TRBJ2-7; the D gene is possibly TRBD2 (5 bases). The CDR3 sequence is 17 residues long. V was trimmed by 1 base and J by 0 bases, leaving 17 bases between them. Germline CDR1 and CDR2: SGHRS and YFSETQ. The CDR3 reads CASSLSGGGASSYEQYF. The DNA of the CDR3 is TGCGCCAGCAGCTTGTCCGGAGGTGGCGCCAGCTCCTACGAGCAGTACTTC.

The chain carries TRBV27 and TRBJ2-7; D ambiguous. CDR1 is MNHEY and CDR2 is SMNVEV in the germline V gene (reference sequence). With 8 bases removed from V and 5 bases from J, the gap between germline ends came to 10 bases. CDR3 length equals 11 residues. CDR3 loop: CASAWANEQYF. The CDR3 bases are TGTGCCAGCGCCTGGGCTAACGAGCAGTACTTC.

The chain employs TRBV28 and TRBJ2-4; the D gene is possibly TRBD1 (6 bases). The CDR3 sequence is 15 residues long. Deletions cut 2 bases from V and 0 bases from J, with 8 bases between. The germline CDR1 and CDR2 sequences are MDHEN and SYDVKM. The CDR3 sequence is CASSLAGEAKNIQYF. The CDR3 nucleotides read TGTGCCAGCAGTTTAGCAGGGGAAGCCAAAAACATTCAGTACTTC.

The chain has TRBV6-1 and TRBJ1-1, with no clear D. CDR1 is MNHNS, CDR2 SASEGT, per germline. Trimming removed 3 bases from V and 2 bases from J, with 13 bases in between. The CDR3 is 15 amino acids. The DNA for the CDR3 is TGTGCCAGCAGTGAGGGTCGGCAGGCCAACACTGAAGCTTTCTTT. This sequence encodes CASSEGRQANTEAFF.

The rearrangement links TRBV3-1 (or the pseudogene TRBV3-2) to TRBJ1-2, with 8 bases lining up with TRBD1. The J segment lost 0 bases and the V segment lost 4 bases, leaving 4 bases of the junction unmatched. The CDR3 spans 15 residues. CDR1 is LGHDT and CDR2 is YNNKEL in the germline V gene (reference sequence). CDR3 nucleotide sequence: TGTGCCAGCAGCCTTCGACAGGGGTCTAACTATGGCTACACCTTC. Residues: CASSLRQGSNYGYTF.

This clone was seen only a few times. The CDR3 region is CSVKRATEAFF. The CDR3 DNA is TGCAGCGTCAAGAGGGCCACTGAAGCTTTCTTT. V gene TRBV29-1 combines with J gene TRBJ1-1; no clear D gene. The V gene's germline CDR1 is SQVTM and CDR2 ANQGSEA. This CDR3 spans 11 amino acids. V shed 6 bases and J shed 4 bases, with 9 bases lying between them.

CDR3 nucleotides: TGTGCAAGTCGCTTACAGGGGAACTATGGCTACACCTTC. Translating it yields CASRLQGNYGYTF. The chain carries TRBV12-2 and TRBJ1-2; no check of the table's D call, TRBD1, against the DNA was made. TRBV12-2 corresponds to a pseudogene. The length of the CDR3 is 13 residues.

Details on this clone: Within the sample, other DNA sequences also encode this same CDR3. V and J are TRBV5-4 and TRBJ2-5; 8 nucleotides match TRBD1. Trimming at V came to 4 bases and at J to 4 bases, leaving 6 bases not matched to a gene. CDR3 length equals 14 residues. The germline V gene has CDR1 SGHNT and CDR2 YYREEE (reference sequence). The CDR3: CASSLGQGRETQYF. The DNA of the CDR3 is TGTGCCAGCAGCCTAGGACAGGGAAGAGAGACCCAGTACTTC.

This CDR3 reads CASSPPFGNTEAFF. CDR3 bases: TGTGCCAGCAGCCCCCCCTTCGGGAACACTGAAGCTTTCTTT. The chain employs TRBV3-1 (or the pseudogene TRBV3-2) and TRBJ1-1; D gene ambiguous. Germline assignment: CDR1 LGHDT and CDR2 YNNKEL (reference sequence). The CDR3 has 14 residues. The V end lost 4 bases, the J end lost 1 base, and 10 bases lay between the germline ends.

This chain connects TRBV5-1 to TRBJ1-3; D is uncertain. This CDR3 spans 15 amino acids. Deletions cut 0 bases from V and 4 bases from J, with 11 bases between. Germline CDR1 is SGHRS and CDR2 is YFSETQ. In DNA, the CDR3 is TGCGCCAGCAGCTTGGGATCGAGGGTAGGAAACACCATATATTTT. Amino acid sequence: CASSLGSRVGNTIYF.